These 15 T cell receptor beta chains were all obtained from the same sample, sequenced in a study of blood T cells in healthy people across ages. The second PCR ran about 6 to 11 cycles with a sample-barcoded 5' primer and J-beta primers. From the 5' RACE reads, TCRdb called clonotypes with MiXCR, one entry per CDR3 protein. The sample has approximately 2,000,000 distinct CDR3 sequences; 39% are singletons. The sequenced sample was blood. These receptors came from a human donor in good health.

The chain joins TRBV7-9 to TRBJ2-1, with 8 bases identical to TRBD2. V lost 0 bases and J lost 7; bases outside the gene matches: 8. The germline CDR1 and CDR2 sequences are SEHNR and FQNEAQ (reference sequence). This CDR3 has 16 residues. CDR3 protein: CASSLAGGAAHNEQFF. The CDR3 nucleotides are TGTGCCAGCAGCTTAGCCGGGGGGGCGGCTCATAATGAGCAGTTCTTC.

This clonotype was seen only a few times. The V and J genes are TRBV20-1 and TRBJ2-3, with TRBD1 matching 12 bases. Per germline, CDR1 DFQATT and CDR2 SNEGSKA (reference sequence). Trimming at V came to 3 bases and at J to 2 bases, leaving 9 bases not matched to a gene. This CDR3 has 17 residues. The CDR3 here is CSASGTGGYYPTDTQYF. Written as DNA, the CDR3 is TGCAGTGCTAGTGGGACAGGGGGCTATTACCCCACAGATACGCAGTATTTT.

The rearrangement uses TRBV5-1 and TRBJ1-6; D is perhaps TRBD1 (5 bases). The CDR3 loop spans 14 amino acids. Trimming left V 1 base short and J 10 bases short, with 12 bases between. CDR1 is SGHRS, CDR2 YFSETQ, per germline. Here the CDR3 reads CASSLSGRRSPLHF. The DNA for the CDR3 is TGCGCCAGCAGCTTGTCAGGGAGGCGGTCACCCCTCCACTTT. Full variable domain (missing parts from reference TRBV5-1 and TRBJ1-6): KAGVTQTPRYLIKTRGQQVTLSCSPISGHRSVSWYQQTPGQGLQFLFEYFSETQRNKGNFPGRFSGRQFSNSRSEMNVSTLELGDSALYLCASSLSGRRSPLHFGNGTRLTVT.

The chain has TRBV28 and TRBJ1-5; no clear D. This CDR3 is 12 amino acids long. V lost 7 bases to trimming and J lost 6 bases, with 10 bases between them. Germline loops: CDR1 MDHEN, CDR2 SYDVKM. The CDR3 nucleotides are TGTGCCAGCACCCCTGGAGGTCAGCCCCAGCATTTT. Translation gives CASTPGGQPQHF.

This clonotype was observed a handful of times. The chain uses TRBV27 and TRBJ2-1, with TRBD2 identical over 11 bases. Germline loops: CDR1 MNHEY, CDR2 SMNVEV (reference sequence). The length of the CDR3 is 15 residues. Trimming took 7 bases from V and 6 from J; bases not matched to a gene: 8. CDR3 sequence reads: CASTSGTSGVNEQFF. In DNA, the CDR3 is TGTGCCAGCACTTCAGGGACTAGCGGAGTCAATGAGCAGTTCTTC.

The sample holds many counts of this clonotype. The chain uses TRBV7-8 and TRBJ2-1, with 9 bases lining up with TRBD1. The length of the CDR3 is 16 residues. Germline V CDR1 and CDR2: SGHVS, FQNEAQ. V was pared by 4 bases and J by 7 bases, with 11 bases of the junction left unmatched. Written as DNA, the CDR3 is TGTGCCAGCAGCTCCCCACAGGGGGCGCCGAGAAATGAGCAGTTCTTC. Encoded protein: CASSSPQGAPRNEQFF.

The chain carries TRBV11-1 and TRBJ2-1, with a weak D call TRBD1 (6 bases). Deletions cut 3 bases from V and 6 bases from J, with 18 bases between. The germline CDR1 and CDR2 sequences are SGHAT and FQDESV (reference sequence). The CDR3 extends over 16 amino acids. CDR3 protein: CASSLVPPGVGNEQFF. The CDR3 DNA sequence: TGTGCCAGCAGCTTGGTGCCGCCAGGGGTGGGCAATGAGCAGTTCTTC.

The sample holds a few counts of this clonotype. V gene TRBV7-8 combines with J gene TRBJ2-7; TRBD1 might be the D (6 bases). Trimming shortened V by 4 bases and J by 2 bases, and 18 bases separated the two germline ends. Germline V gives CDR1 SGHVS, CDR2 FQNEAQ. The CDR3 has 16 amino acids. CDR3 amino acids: CASSSNQQDRPYEQYF. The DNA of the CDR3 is TGTGCCAGCAGCTCGAACCAACAGGACAGACCCTACGAGCAGTACTTC.

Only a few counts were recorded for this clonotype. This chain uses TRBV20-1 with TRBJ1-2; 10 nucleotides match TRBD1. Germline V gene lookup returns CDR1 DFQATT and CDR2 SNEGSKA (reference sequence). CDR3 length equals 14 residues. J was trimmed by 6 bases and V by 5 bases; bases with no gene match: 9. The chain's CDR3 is CSARDRGTGDGYTF. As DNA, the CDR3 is TGCAGTGCTCGGGACAGGGGCACCGGGGATGGCTACACCTTC.

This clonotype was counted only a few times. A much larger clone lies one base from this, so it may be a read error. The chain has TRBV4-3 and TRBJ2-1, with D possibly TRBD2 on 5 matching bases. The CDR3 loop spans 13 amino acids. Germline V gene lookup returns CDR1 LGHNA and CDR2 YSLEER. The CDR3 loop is CACSPRGYNEQFF. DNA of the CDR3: TGCGCCTGCAGCCCCCGGGGCTACAATGAGCAGTTCTTC.

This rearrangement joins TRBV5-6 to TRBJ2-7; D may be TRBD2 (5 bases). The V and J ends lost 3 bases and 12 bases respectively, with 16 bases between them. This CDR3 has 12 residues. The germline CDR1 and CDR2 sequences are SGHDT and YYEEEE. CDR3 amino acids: CASSSPHRGTYF. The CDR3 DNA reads TGTGCCAGCAGCTCCCCCCATCGGGGTACGTACTTC. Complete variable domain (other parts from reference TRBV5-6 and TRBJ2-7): DAGVTQSPTHLIKTRGQQVTLRCSPKSGHDTVSWYQQALGQGPQFIFQYYEEEERQRGNFPDRFSGHQFPNYSSELNVNALLLGDSALYLCASSSPHRGTYFGPGTRLTVT.

DNA for the CDR3: TGTGCCAGTAAAAGGGACAGGGGGTCGATTAATGAGCAGTTCTTC. It translates to CASKRDRGSINEQFF. The gene calls are TRBV19 and TRBJ2-1; TRBD1 matches 11 bases. From germline, CDR1 is LNHDA and CDR2 SQIVND (reference sequence). The CDR3 contains 15 residues. Trimming took 7 bases from V and 7 from J; bases not matched to a gene: 9.

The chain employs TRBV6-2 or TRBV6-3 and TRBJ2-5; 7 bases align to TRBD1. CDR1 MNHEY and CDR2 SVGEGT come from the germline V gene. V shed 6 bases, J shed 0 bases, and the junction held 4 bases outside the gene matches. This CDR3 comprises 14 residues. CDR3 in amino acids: CASRYRGYQETQYF. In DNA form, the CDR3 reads TGTGCCAGCAGGTACAGGGGATACCAAGAGACCCAGTACTTC.

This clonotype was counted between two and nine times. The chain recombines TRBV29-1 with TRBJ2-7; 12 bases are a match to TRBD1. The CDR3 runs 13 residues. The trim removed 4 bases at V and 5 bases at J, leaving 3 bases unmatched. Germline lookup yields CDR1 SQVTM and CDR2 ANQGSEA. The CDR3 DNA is TGCAGCGTTGGAGGGGACAGGGGGCACGAGCAGTACTTC. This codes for CSVGGDRGHEQYF.

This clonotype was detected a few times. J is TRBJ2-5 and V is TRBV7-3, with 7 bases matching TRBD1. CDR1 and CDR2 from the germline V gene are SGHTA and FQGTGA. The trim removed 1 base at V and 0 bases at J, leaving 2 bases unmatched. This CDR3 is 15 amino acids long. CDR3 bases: TGTGCCAGCAGCTTAAGAGGGGGCAACCAAGAGACCCAGTACTTC. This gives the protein CASSLRGGNQETQYF.